The 21 T cell receptor beta chains reported below all come from one sample, sequenced in a study of blood T cell repertoires in COVID-19. Profiled with immunoSEQ multiplex PCR; TCRdb holds only in-frame clones, not every one. Of about 180,000 clones in the sample, over 75% were seen once. The sample comprised peripheral blood. Receptors were obtained from a woman aged 80 or over with acute or convalescent COVID-19.

The V gene is TRBV10-3, the J gene TRBJ2-7, with D possibly being TRBD2 (6 bases). Deletions cut 4 bases from V and 4 bases from J, with 8 bases between. CDR3 length equals 12 residues. In germline, CDR1 is ENHRY, CDR2 SYGVKD. In DNA, the CDR3 is TGTGCCATCAGTGTTGGGGGGTACGAGCAGTACTTC. Protein product: CAISVGGYEQYF.

This rearrangement joins TRBV18 to TRBJ2-4, with 11 bases matching TRBD1. The CDR3 spans 16 residues. Germline CDR1 reads KGHSH; CDR2 reads LQKENI. V lost 0 bases, J lost 9 bases, and 7 bases stayed unmatched. The CDR3 here is CASSPPPGQGVFIQYF. CDR3 nucleotide sequence: TGTGCCAGCTCACCACCCCCGGGACAGGGGGTATTCATTCAGTACTTC.

The genes are TRBV7-2 and TRBJ2-7, with 8 bases fitting TRBD2. With V trimmed by 3 bases and J by 2 bases, 3 bases remained unmatched. The CDR3 consists of 14 residues. CDR1 and CDR2 (germline): SGHTA, FQGNSA. The CDR3 protein is CASSFSGAPYEQYF. The CDR3 DNA follows: TGTGCCAGCAGCTTTAGCGGGGCCCCCTACGAGCAGTACTTC.

This sequence joins TRBV4-1 and TRBJ2-5, with 7 bases identical to TRBD1. Germline V CDR1 and CDR2: MGHRA, YSYEKL. CDR3 length: 13 amino acids. Losses at the gene ends were 5 bases for V and 5 bases for J; bases not matched to a gene: 5. The CDR3 is CASSTGVGETQYF. The CDR3, as DNA: TGCGCCAGCAGCACAGGGGTTGGGGAGACCCAGTACTTC.

The chain links TRBV6-6 to TRBJ2-2, with 9 bases aligning to TRBD2. Germline lookup yields CDR1 MNHNY and CDR2 SVGAGI (reference sequence). V trimming: 10 bases; J trimming: 3 bases; junction bases outside the gene matches: 6. This CDR3 has 14 amino acids. CDR3 coding DNA: TGTGCCACCGCGGCGGGGGGGGACACCGGGGAGCTGTTTTTT. It is translated as CATAAGGDTGELFF.

V usage is TRBV18 and J usage is TRBJ2-5; tentative D call: TRBD2 (5 bases). This CDR3 comprises 14 residues. Trimming removed 10 bases from V and 5 bases from J, with 20 bases in between. Germline V gene data show CDR1 as KGHSH and CDR2 as LQKENI. CDR3 sequence reads: CATSPAEARETQYF. The DNA of the CDR3 is TGTGCCACCTCTCCCGCGGAGGCGAGGGAGACCCAGTACTTC.

The chain recombines TRBV14 with TRBJ2-1; D may be TRBD2 (6 bases). V lost 8 bases to trimming and J lost 1 base, with 24 bases between them. This CDR3 region has 18 residues. Per germline, CDR1 SGHDN and CDR2 FVKESK. CDR3 coding DNA: TGTGCCAGCCACCCGGTGGGGGGTCGAACTTTATCCTACAATGAGCAGTTCTTC. Protein product: CASHPVGGRTLSYNEQFF.

The V gene is TRBV2, the J gene TRBJ2-5, with TRBD1 matching 8 bases. From germline, CDR1 is SNHLY and CDR2 FYNNEI. The CDR3 loop spans 13 amino acids. With 6 bases clipped from V and 9 bases from J, the junction kept 9 bases outside the gene matches. The CDR3 DNA reads as TGTGCCAGCAGGGACAGGGACCTAGGGGCCCAGTACTTC. It specifies CASRDRDLGAQYF.

This clone was picked up one time. The chain links TRBV30 to TRBJ1-5; no definite D call. The CDR3 contains 13 residues. Germline V lookup: CDR1 GTSNPN, CDR2 SVGIG (reference sequence). With 8 bases removed from V and 3 bases from J, the gap between germline ends came to 14 bases. Here the CDR3 reads CAGSTNANQPQHF. As DNA, the CDR3 is TGTGCCGGGTCAACTAATGCCAATCAGCCCCAGCATTTT.

The V and J genes are TRBV20-1 and TRBJ2-3; 12 nucleotides agree with TRBD2. With 3 bases clipped from V and 0 bases from J, the junction kept 7 bases outside the gene matches. The CDR3 extends over 17 amino acids. Germline values: CDR1 DFQATT, CDR2 SNEGSKA (reference sequence). The CDR3 DNA reads as TGCAGTGCTAGTGGCCTAGCGGGGGGGCTTAGCACAGATACGCAGTATTTT. The encoded protein is CSASGLAGGLSTDTQYF.

V usage is TRBV2 and J usage is TRBJ2-7; TRBD2 agrees at 12 bases. Germline loops: CDR1 SNHLY, CDR2 FYNNEI. This CDR3 has 14 residues. With 7 bases clipped from V and 5 bases from J, the junction kept 6 bases outside the gene matches. The CDR3 here is CASTRLAGVNEQYF. CDR3 DNA: TGTGCCAGCACCCGACTAGCGGGAGTCAACGAGCAGTACTTC.

This clone turned up a few times. The sample contains more than one DNA sequence encoding this CDR3. The J gene is TRBJ2-7, the V gene TRBV18; 8 bases align to TRBD1. The CDR3 spans 14 residues. Germline trimming cut 3 bases from V and 2 bases from J; bases unmatched to any gene: 3. Germline V gene lookup returns CDR1 KGHSH and CDR2 LQKENI. The CDR3 spells CASSPGQGTYEQYF. CDR3 bases: TGTGCCAGCTCACCCGGACAGGGAACCTACGAGCAGTACTTC.

The chain combines TRBV4-2 with TRBJ2-7; D may be TRBD1 (6 bases). The V end was cut by 0 bases, the J end by 4 bases, with 13 bases between. Germline CDR1 reads LGHNA; CDR2 reads YNFKEQ. There are 15 residues in the CDR3. As DNA, the CDR3 is TGTGCCAGCAGCCAAGAGACAGGACCGGTGTACGAGCAGTACTTC. Translation: CASSQETGPVYEQYF.

The V call is TRBV19, the J call TRBJ2-5; 7 bases fit TRBD2. The J segment lost 5 bases and the V segment lost 2 bases, leaving 8 bases of the junction unmatched. The CDR3 runs to 15 residues. Germline V gives CDR1 LNHDA, CDR2 SQIVND (reference sequence). Here the CDR3 DNA reads TGTGCCAGTAGTATACGAGGGAGGGCAGTTGAGACCCAGTACTTC. Translation: CASSIRGRAVETQYF.

This sequence joins TRBV4-1 and TRBJ2-3; 11 bases are a match to TRBD2. CDR1 is MGHRA, CDR2 YSYEKL, per germline. The J segment lost 4 bases and the V segment lost 3 bases, leaving 18 bases of the junction unmatched. This CDR3 is built from 20 residues. CDR3 protein: CASSHPAGDLLAGEADTQYF. The CDR3 nucleotides are TGCGCCAGCAGCCACCCAGCAGGGGATCTACTAGCGGGAGAGGCAGATACGCAGTATTTT.

The chain recombines TRBV10-3 with TRBJ1-2; 9 bases align to TRBD1. The CDR3 has 13 residues. V was pared by 8 bases and J by 2 bases, with 3 bases of the junction left unmatched. The germline V gene has CDR1 ENHRY and CDR2 SYGVKD. Written as DNA, the CDR3 is TGTGCCATCGGGGGACAGGGCAACTATGGCTACACCTTC. This codes for CAIGGQGNYGYTF.

Only one count was recorded for this clone. The rearrangement uses TRBV30 and TRBJ1-6, with D perhaps TRBD1 (5 bases). The CDR3 covers 20 residues. Per germline, CDR1 GTSNPN and CDR2 SVGIG (reference sequence). V shed 3 bases and J shed 0 bases, with 24 bases lying between them. The CDR3 DNA sequence: TGTGCCTGGAGCAGCTCTAAAGGACACAGAGGAAGCTCCTATAATTCACCCCTCCACTTT. Its translation is CAWSSSKGHRGSSYNSPLHF.

This clone was seen a single time. The chain links TRBV7-2 to TRBJ2-1, with 8 bases that match TRBD2. The V gene's germline CDR1 is SGHTA and CDR2 FQGNSA. This CDR3 comprises 14 residues. Unmatched junction bases numbered 7, after V lost 5 bases and J lost 7 bases. CDR3 sequence reads: CASSPSGGVNEQFF. CDR3 coding DNA: TGTGCCAGCAGCCCTTCGGGGGGGGTTAATGAGCAGTTCTTC.

This clone was picked up a small number of times. J is TRBJ1-1 and V is TRBV7-2; D possibly corresponds to TRBD1 (6 bases). Germline assignment: CDR1 SGHTA and CDR2 FQGNSA. The CDR3 length is 14 residues. V lost 5 bases to trimming and J lost 1 base, with 11 bases between them. The CDR3 DNA follows: TGTGCCAGCAGCCCCAGACAGGCGAACACTGAAGCTTTCTTT. The encoded protein is CASSPRQANTEAFF.

The chain recombines TRBV6-5 with TRBJ1-1; the match to TRBD1 covers 10 bases. The CDR3 loop spans 14 amino acids. The ends lost 6 bases at V and 3 bases at J; junction bases unmatched: 4. Germline V gene data show CDR1 as MNHEY and CDR2 as SVGAGI. The CDR3 nucleotides read TGTGCCAGCAGAGTGGACAGGGGGGACACTGAAGCTTTCTTT. Protein: CASRVDRGDTEAFF.

V is TRBV10-3 and J is TRBJ1-4; D may be TRBD1 (5 bases). The CDR3 length is 14 residues. V lost 6 bases to trimming and J lost 0 bases, with 8 bases between them. Germline V lookup: CDR1 ENHRY, CDR2 SYGVKD. The CDR3 DNA reads as TGTGCCATCAGCCGGGGGGCAACTAATGAAAAACTGTTTTTT. This encodes CAISRGATNEKLFF.